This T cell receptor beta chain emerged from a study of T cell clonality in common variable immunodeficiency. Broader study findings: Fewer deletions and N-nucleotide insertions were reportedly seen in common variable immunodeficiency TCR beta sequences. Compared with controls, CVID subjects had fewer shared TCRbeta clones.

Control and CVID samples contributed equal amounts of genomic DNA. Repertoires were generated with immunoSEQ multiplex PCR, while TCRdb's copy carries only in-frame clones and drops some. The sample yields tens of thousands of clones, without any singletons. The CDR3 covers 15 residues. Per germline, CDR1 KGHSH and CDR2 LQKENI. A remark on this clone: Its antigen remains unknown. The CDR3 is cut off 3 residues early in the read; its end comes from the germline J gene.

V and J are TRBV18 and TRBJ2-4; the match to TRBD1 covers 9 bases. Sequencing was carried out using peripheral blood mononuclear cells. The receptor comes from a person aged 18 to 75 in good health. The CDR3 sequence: CASSPGTGLTYGQYF. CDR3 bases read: TGTGCCAGCTCACCCGGGACAGGGCTAACCTATGGT.